The clone carrying this TCR beta chain was counted many times. TCRdb reprocessed the RACE reads with MiXCR, giving one entry per CDR3 protein. The sample shows 110,000 or so distinct CDR3 sequences, roughly a tenth of them seen only once. The CDR3 is 14 residues long. This specimen belongs to a study of human T cells and chemical hapten exposure. Across the study: The cohort included alopecia areata under or over 50% scalp, totalis and universalis.

Time point noted: patch test 2, 6 weeks after DPC sensitization. Regarding treatment: therapeutic diphenylcyclopropenone sensitization with weekly scalp DPC. The source is a middle-aged woman with alopecia areata. Some clones in this sample may be carry-over from other donors' samples. The material sequenced was whole blood, taken in connection with sensitization to the hapten diphenylcyclopropenone (DPC). The V and J genes are TRBV12-2 and TRBJ1-1. TRBV12-2 is tagged as a pseudogene. The CDR3 bases are TGTGCAAGTCGCTTAGAGGAAACGAACACTGAAGCTTTCTTT. Its translation: CASRLEETNTEAFF.